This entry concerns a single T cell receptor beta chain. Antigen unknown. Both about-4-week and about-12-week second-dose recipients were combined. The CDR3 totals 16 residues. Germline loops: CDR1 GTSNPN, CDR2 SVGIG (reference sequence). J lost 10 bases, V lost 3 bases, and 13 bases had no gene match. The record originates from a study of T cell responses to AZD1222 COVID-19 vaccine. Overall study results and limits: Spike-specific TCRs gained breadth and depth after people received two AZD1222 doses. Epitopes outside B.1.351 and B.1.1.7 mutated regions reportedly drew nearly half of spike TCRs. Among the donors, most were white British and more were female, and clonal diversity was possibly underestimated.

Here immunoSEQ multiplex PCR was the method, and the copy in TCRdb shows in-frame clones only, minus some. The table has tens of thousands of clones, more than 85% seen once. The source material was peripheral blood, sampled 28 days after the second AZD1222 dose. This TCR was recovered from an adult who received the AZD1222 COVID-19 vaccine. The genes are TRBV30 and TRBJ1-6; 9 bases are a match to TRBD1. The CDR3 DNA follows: TGTGCCTGGAGCCTCCTGGGACAGGGAGTTGACTCACCCCTCCACTTT. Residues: CAWSLLGQGVDSPLHF.